This TCR beta chain comes out of a study of T cells in Graves' hyperthyroidism and ophthalmopathy. General study findings and limits: With a median lead of about six months before onset, the model predicted ophthalmopathy.

An approximately 9.4 ml volume of fresh peripheral blood provided the PBMCs. TCR beta CDR3 sequences were amplified from RNA transcripts. A first-round RT-PCR of the TCR CDR3 used the HTBI primer set. TCRdb reprocessed the multiplex PCR reads via MiXCR and lists one record per CDR3 protein. The table records 500,000 to 550,000 distinct CDR3 sequences, 20% to 25% of them present only once. Germline V gives CDR1 SGHVS, CDR2 FQNEAQ. The CDR3 spans 13 residues. Trimming removed 5 bases from V and 5 bases from J, with 10 bases in between. Concerning this clonotype itself: Its antigen is still unknown.

Sequencing was carried out using blood. This receptor was obtained from a man in his late teens or twenties with Graves' hyperthyroidism. The rearrangement joins TRBV7-8 to TRBJ2-1; perhaps TRBD1 as D (5 bases). The CDR3, as DNA: TGTGCCAGCAGCCAGGGTCCTAACAATGAGCAGTTCTTC. Protein: CASSQGPNNEQFF.